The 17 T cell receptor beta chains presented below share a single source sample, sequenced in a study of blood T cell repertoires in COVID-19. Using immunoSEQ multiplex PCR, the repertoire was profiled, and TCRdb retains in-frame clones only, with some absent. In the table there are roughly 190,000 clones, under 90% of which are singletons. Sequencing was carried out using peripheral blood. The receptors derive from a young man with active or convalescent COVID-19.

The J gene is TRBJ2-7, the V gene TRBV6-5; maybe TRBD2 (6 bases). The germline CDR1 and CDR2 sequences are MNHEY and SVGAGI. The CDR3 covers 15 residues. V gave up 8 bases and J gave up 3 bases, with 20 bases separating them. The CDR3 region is CASSRDAKGGYEQYV. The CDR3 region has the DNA TGTGCCAGCTCCCGGGACGCGAAGGGAGGCTACGAGCAGTACGTC.

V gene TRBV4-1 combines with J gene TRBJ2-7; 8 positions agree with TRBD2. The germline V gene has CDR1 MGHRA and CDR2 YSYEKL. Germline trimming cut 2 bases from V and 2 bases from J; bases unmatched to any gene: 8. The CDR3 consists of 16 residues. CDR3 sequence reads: CASSQFLTSGTYEQYF. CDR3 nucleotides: TGCGCCAGCAGCCAATTTTTAACTAGCGGTACCTACGAGCAGTACTTC.

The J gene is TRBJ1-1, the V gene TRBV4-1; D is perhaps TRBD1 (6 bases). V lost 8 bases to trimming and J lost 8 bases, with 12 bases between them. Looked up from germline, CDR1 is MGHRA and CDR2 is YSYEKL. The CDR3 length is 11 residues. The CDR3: CASSRGLEAFF. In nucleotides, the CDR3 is TGCGCCAGCTCCAGGGGACTAGAAGCTTTCTTT.

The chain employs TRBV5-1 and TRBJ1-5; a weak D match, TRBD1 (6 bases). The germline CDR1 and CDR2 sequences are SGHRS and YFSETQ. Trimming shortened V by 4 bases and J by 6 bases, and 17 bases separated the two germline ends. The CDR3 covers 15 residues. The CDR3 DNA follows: TGCGCCAGCAGCCCCACAGGGCGGTCCCCTCAGCCCCAGCATTTT. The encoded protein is CASSPTGRSPQPQHF. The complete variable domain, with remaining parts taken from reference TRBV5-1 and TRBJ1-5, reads KAGVTQTPRYLIKTRGQQVTLSCSPISGHRSVSWYQQTPGQGLQFLFEYFSETQRNKGNFPGRFSGRQFSNSRSEMNVSTLELGDSALYLCASSPTGRSPQPQHFGDGTRLSIL.

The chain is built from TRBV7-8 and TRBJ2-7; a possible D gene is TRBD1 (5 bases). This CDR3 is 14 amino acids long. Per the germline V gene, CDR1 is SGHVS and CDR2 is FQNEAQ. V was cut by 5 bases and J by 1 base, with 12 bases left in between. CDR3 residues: CASSPGPVSYEQYF. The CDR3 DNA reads TGTGCCAGCAGCCCAGGGCCGGTTTCCTACGAGCAGTACTTC.

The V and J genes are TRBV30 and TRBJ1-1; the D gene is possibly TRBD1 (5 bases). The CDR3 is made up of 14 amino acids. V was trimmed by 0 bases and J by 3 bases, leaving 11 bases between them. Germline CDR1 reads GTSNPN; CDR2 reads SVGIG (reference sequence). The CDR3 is CAWSVRGHHTEAFF. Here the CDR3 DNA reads TGTGCCTGGAGTGTACGCGGACACCACACTGAAGCTTTCTTT.

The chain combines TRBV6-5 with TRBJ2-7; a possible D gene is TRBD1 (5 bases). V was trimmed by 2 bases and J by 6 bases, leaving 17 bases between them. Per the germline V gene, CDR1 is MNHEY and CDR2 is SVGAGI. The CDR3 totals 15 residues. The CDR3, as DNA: TGTGCCAGCAGTTACAGTCCGGACAATCTCTCCGAGCAGTACTTC. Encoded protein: CASSYSPDNLSEQYF.

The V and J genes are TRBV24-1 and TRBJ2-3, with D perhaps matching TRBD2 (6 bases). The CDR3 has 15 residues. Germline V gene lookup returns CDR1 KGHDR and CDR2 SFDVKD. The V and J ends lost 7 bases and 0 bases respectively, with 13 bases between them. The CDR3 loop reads CATRARDSSTDTQYF. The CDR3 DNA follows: TGTGCCACCAGGGCCAGGGACTCTAGCACAGATACGCAGTATTTT.

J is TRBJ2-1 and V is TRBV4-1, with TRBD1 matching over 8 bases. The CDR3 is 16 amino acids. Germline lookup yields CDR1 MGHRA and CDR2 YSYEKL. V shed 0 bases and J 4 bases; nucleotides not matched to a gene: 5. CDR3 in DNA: TGCGCCAGCAGCCAAGATGAGGACAGGGTGTACAATGAGCAGTTCTTC. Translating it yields CASSQDEDRVYNEQFF.

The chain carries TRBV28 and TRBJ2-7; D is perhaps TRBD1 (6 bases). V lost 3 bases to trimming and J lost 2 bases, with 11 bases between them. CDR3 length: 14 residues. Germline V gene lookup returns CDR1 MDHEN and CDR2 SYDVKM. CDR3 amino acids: CASSFRPGAYEQYV. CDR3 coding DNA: TGTGCCAGCAGTTTTCGTCCAGGGGCCTACGAGCAGTACGTC.

CDR3 sequence reads: CASSAFREDSPLHF. CDR3 coding DNA: TGTGCCAGCAGCGCCTTCAGGGAGGACTCACCCCTCCACTTT. The chain couples TRBV7-6 to TRBJ1-6; D perhaps matches TRBD1 (5 bases). The CDR3 runs 14 residues. Germline CDR1 SGHVS, CDR2 FNYEAQ. Trimming left V 5 bases short and J 10 bases short, with 15 bases between. Using reference TRBV7-6 and TRBJ1-6 for the parts outside the CDR3, the full variable domain is GAGVSQSPRYKVTKRGQDVALRCDPISGHVSLYWYRQALGQGPEFLTYFNYEAQQDKSGLPNDRFSAERPEGSISTLTIQRTEQRDSAMYRCASSAFREDSPLHFGNGTRLTVT.

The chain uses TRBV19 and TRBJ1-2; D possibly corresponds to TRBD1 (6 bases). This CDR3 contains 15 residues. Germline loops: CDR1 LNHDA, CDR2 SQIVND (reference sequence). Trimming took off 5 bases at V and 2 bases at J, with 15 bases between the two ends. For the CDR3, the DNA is TGTGCCAGTAGTGCCCTGGGACACGCGAACTATGGCTACACCTTC. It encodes CASSALGHANYGYTF.

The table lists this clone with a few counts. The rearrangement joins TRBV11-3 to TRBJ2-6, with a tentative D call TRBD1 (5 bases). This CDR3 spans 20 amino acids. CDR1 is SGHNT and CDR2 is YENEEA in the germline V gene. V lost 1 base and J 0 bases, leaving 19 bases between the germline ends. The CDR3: CASSLVSRVIPSSGANVLTF. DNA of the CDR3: TGTGCCAGCAGCTTAGTATCCAGGGTCATACCCTCCTCTGGGGCCAACGTCCTGACTTTC.

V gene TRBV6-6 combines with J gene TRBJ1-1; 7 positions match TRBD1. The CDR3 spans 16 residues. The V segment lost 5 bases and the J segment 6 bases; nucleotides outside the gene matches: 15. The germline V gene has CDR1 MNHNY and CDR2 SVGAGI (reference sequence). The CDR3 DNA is TGTGCCAGCAGTCGGCTACTCGGCACGCAGGGGGCTGAAGCTTTCTTT. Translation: CASSRLLGTQGAEAFF.

The CDR3: CASSFGTADLGYTF. CDR3 in DNA: TGTGCCAGCAGCTTCGGGACAGCGGATCTTGGCTACACCTTC. The chain joins TRBV7-9 to TRBJ1-2, with TRBD1 matching over 7 bases. The CDR3 contains 14 residues. Germline V gene data show CDR1 as SEHNR and CDR2 as FQNEAQ (reference sequence). Trimming took 3 bases from V and 7 from J; bases not matched to a gene: 8.

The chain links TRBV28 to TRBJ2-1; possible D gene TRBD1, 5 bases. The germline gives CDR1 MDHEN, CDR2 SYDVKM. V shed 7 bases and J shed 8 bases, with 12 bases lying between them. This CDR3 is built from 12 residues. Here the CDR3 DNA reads TGTGCCAGCATGACAGTTGGGTATGAGCAGTTCTTC. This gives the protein CASMTVGYEQFF. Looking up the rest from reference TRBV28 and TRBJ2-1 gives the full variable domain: DVKVTQSSRYLVKRTGEKVFLECVQDMDHENMFWYRQDPGLGLRLIYFSYDVKMKEKGDIPEGYSVSREKKERFSLILESASTNQTSMYLCASMTVGYEQFFGPGTRLTVL.

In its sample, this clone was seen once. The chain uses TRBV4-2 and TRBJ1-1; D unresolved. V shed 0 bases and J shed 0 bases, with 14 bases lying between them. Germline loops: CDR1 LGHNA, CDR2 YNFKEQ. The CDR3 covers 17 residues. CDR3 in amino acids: CASSQDREGFMNTEAFF. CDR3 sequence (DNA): TGTGCCAGCAGCCAAGATCGGGAGGGATTCATGAACACTGAAGCTTTCTTT.